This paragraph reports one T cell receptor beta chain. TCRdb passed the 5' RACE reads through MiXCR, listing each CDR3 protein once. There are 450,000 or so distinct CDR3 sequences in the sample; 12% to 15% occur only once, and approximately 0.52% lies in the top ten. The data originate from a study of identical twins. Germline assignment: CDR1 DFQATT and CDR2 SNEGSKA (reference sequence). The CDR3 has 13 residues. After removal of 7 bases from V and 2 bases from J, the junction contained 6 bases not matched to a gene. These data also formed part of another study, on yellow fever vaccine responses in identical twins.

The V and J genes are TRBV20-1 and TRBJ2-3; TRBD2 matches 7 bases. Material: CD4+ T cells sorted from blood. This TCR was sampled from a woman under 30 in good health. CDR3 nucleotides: TGCAGTGAACTAGCGATTTCCACAGATACGCAGTATTTT. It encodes CSELAISTDTQYF.